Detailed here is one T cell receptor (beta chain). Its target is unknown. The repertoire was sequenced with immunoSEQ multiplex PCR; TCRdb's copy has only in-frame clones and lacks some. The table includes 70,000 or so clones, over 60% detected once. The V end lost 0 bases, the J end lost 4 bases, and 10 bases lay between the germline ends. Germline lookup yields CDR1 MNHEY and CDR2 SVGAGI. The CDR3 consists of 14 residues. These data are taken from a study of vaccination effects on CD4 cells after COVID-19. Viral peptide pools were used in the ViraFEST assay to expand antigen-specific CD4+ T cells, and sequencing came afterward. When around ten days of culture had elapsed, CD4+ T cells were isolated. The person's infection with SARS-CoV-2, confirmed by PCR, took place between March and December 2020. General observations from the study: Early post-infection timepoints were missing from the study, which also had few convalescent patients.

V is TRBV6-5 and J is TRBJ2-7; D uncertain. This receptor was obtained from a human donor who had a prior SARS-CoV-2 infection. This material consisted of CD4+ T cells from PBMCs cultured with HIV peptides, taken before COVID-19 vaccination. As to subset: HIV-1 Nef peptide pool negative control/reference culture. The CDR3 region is CASSYSHLRYEQYF. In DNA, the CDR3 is TGTGCCAGCAGTTACTCCCATCTGCGGTACGAGCAGTACTTC.